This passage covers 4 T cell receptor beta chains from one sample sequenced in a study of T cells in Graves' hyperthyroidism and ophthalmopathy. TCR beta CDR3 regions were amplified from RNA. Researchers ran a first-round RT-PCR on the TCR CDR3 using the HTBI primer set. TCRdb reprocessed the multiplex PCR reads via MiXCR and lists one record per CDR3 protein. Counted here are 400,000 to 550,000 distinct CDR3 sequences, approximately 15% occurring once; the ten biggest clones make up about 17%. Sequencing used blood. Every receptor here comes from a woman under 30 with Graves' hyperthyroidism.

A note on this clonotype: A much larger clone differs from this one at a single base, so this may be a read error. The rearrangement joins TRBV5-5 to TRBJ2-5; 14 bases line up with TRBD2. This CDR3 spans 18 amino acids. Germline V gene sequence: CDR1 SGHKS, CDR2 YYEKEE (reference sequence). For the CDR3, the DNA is TGTGCCAGCAGTCCTACCCACCCGGGACTAGCGGGAGCTGAGACCCCGTACTTC. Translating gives CASSPTHPGLAGAETPYF. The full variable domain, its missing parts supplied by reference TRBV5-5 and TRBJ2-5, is DAGVTQSPTHLIKTRGQQVTLRCSPISGHKSVSWYQQVLGQGPQFIFQYYEKEERGRGNFPDRFSARQFPNYSSELNVNALLLGDSALYLCASSPTHPGLAGAETPYFGPGTRLLVL.

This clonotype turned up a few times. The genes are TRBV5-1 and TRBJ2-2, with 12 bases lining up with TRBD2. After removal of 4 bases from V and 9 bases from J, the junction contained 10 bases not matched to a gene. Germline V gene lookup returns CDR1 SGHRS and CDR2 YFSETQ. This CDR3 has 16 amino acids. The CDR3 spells CASSPRLAGASRELFF. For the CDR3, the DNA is TGCGCCAGCAGCCCTCGACTAGCGGGAGCCTCCCGGGAGCTGTTTTTT.

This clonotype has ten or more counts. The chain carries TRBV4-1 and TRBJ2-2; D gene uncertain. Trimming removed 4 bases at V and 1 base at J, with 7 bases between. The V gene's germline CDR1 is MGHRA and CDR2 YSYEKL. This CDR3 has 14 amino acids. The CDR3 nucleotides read TGCGCCAGCAGCCTTCATTTGAACACCGGGGAGCTGTTTTTT. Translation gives CASSLHLNTGELFF.

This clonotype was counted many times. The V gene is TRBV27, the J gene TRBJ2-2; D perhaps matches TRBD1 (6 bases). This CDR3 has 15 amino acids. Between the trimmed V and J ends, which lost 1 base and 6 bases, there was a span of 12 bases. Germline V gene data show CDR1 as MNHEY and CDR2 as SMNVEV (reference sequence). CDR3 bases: TGTGCCAGCAGTTTATATGGGACACCCTCCGGGGAGCTGTTTTTT. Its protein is CASSLYGTPSGELFF.